Presented here are 5 T cell receptor beta chains from one specimen sequenced in a study of cytomegalovirus exposure and HLA in healthy donors (dated by TCRdb to the late 2010s). Library preparation used the immunoSEQ multiplex PCR assay. For the multiplex PCR, a mixture combining 60 forward primers for TCR Vbeta segments and 13 reverse primers for TCR Jbeta segments was used. TCRdb holds this immuneACCESS table with in-frame rearrangements only. Some clones are missing; in checked studies, unresolved V genes explain under half, and the rest has no known cause. For this sample there are about 65,000 clones; around 80% appear just once. The ten biggest clones cover about 2.9% of the sample. The source material was PBMCs. The receptors here all came from a girl between 5 and 17 years old in good health and CMV-seropositive.

V is TRBV5-1 and J is TRBJ2-1; the match to TRBD2 covers 8 bases. This CDR3 is 15 amino acids long. Germline values: CDR1 SGHRS, CDR2 YFSETQ. V lost 0 bases and J lost 3; bases outside the gene matches: 2. The CDR3 coding sequence is TGCGCCAGCAGCTTGGCTAGCGGGCTCTACAATGAGCAGTTCTTC. It yields the protein CASSLASGLYNEQFF.

This clone was seen a single time. This chain connects TRBV29-1 to TRBJ1-1; D is unresolved. Germline values: CDR1 SQVTM, CDR2 ANQGSEA. V shed 4 bases and J shed 4 bases, with 13 bases lying between them. The CDR3 is made up of 13 amino acids. The CDR3 loop reads CSVAGLSGTEAFF. The DNA for the CDR3 is TGCAGCGTTGCGGGGTTAAGCGGCACTGAAGCTTTCTTT.

This clone was counted between two and nine times. The chain links TRBV5-4 to TRBJ2-7, with 13 nucleotides matching TRBD2. The CDR3 covers 17 residues. Germline CDR1 is SGHNT and CDR2 is YYREEE (reference sequence). Trimming took 4 bases from V and 5 from J; bases not matched to a gene: 12. The CDR3 spells CASSQTRTSGGQDEQYF. CDR3 nucleotides: TGTGCCAGCAGCCAGACACGGACTAGCGGGGGCCAGGACGAGCAGTACTTC.

The chain links TRBV7-6 to TRBJ2-6; TRBD2 matches at 7 bases. V lost 5 bases and J lost 0; bases outside the gene matches: 4. Per the germline V gene, CDR1 is SGHVS and CDR2 is FNYEAQ. CDR3 length equals 16 residues. CDR3 residues: CASSRTGGSGANVLTF. In DNA form, the CDR3 reads TGTGCCAGCAGCCGGACGGGGGGCTCTGGGGCCAACGTCCTGACTTTC.

The CDR3 nucleotides are TGTGCCAGCAGTGGTCAAGGGGGGGCCCATGGCTACACCTTC. Residues: CASSGQGGAHGYTF. This chain links TRBV25-1 with TRBJ1-2, with a tentative D call TRBD1 (6 bases). Per germline, CDR1 MGHDK and CDR2 SYGVNS. This CDR3 has 14 residues. Trimming removed 4 bases at V and 6 bases at J, with 15 bases between.